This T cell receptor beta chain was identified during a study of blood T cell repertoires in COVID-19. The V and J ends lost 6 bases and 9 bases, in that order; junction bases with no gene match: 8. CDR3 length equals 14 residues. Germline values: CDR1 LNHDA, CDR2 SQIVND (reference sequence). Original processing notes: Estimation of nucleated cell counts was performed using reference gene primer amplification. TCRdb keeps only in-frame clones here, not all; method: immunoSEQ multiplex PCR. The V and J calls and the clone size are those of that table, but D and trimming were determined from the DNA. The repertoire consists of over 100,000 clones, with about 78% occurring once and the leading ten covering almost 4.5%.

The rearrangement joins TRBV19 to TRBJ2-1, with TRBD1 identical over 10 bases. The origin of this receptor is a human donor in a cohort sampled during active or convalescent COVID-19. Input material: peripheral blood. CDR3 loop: CASRIQTGGGEQFF. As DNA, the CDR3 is TGTGCCAGTAGGATTCAGACAGGGGGCGGTGAGCAGTTCTTC.